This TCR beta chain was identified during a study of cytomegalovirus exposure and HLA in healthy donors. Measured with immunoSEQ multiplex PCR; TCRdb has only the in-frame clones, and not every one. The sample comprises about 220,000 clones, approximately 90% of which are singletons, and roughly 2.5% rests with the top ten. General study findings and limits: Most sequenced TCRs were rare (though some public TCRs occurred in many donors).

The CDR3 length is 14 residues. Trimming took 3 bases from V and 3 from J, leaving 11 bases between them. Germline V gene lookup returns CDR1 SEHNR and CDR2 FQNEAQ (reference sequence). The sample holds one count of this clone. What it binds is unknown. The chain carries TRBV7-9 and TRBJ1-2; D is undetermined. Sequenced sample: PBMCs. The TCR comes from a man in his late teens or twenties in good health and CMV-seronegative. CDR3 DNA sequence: TGTGCCAGCAGCTTTGGAGGACGGTACTATGGCTACACCTTC. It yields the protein CASSFGGRYYGYTF.